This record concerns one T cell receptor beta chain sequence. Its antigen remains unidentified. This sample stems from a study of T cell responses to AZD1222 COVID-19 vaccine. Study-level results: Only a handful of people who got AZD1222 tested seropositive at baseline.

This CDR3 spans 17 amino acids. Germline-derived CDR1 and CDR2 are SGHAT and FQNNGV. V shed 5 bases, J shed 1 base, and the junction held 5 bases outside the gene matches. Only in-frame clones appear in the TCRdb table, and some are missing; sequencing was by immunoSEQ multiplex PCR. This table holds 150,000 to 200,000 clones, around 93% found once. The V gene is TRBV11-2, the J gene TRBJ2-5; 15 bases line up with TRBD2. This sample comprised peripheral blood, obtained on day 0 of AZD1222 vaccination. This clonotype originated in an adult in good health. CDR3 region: CASSLGTSGRPQETQYF. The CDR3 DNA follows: TGTGCCAGCAGCCTGGGGACTAGCGGGAGGCCCCAAGAGACCCAGTACTTC. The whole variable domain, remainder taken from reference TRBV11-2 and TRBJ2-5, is EAGVAQSPRYKIIEKRQSVAFWCNPISGHATLYWYQQILGQGPKLLIQFQNNGVVDDSQLPKDRFSAERLKGVDSTLKIQPAKLEDSAVYLCASSLGTSGRPQETQYFGPGTRLLVL.